Following are 19 T cell receptor beta chains from one sample sequenced in a study of CXCR3-negative and CXCR3-positive naive CD8 T cells. No antigen has been identified for these receptors. TRB cDNA was prepared as libraries by UMI-labeled 5' RACE. TCRdb re-analyzed the 5' RACE reads; it lists each CDR3 protein once, without DNA. This repertoire comprises about 84,000 distinct CDR3 sequences; its ten largest clones make up roughly 0.59%. Study-wide results and caveats: CXCR3-positive naive cells carried more hydrophobic TRB CDR3s than CXCR3-negative naive cells did.

The source material was naive CXCR3+ CD8+ T cells from blood. Subset indicated: CD45RO-CCR7+CD27+CD95- naive CD8+ T cells expressing CXCR3 (TNR3+). The receptors stem from a human donor in good health. Some clones in this sample may be carry-over from other donors' samples.

This chain uses TRBV5-1 with TRBJ2-5. Looked up from germline, CDR1 is SGHRS and CDR2 is YFSETQ. CDR3 size: 13 residues. CDR3 sequence: CASSERYQETQYF.

The rearrangement links TRBV28 to TRBJ1-5. Per germline, CDR1 MDHEN and CDR2 SYDVKM. This CDR3 region has 13 residues. This CDR3 is CASSLSGDQPQHF.

J is TRBJ2-3 and V is TRBV6-5. Per germline, CDR1 MNHEY and CDR2 SVGAGI. This CDR3 contains 13 residues. The CDR3 loop is CASSATSTDTQYF.

The chain has TRBV15 and TRBJ2-1; TCRdb indicates TRBD2, and absent DNA this call remains unverified. This CDR3 spans 17 amino acids. Germline CDR1 reads LNHNV; CDR2 reads YYDKDF (reference sequence). CDR3 amino acids: CATSRDRTSGRSNEQFF.

The chain combines TRBV4-3 with TRBJ2-7; TCRdb's assignment of TRBD2 cannot be checked, as there is no DNA. This CDR3 is built from 15 residues. Germline V gene lookup returns CDR1 LGHNA and CDR2 YSLEER. CDR3: CASSSELALSYEQYF.

The chain combines TRBV6-2 or TRBV6-3 with TRBJ1-5. CDR1 is MNHEY and CDR2 is SVGEGT in the germline V gene. The CDR3 loop spans 15 amino acids. CDR3 loop: CASRDVWDSNQPQHF.

V usage is TRBV4-3 and J usage is TRBJ1-3. The CDR3 extends over 16 amino acids. Germline-derived CDR1 and CDR2 are LGHNA and YSLEER. The CDR3 here is CASSQDSRSSGNTIYF.

J is TRBJ2-1 and V is TRBV4-3; TCRdb gives TRBD2 as the D gene, but with no DNA this cannot be confirmed. Germline lookup yields CDR1 LGHNA and CDR2 YSLEER. The length of the CDR3 is 14 residues. Here the CDR3 reads CASSIGLAYNEQFF.

This CDR3 reads CASSPDVGDFKGLAGNAQYF. V and J are TRBV28 and TRBJ2-3; the TCRdb D gene call, TRBD2, has no DNA to confirm it. CDR3 length: 20 amino acids. Germline-derived CDR1 and CDR2 are MDHEN and SYDVKM.

The CDR3 sequence: CASSQEVRTLSYEQYF. V is TRBV3-1 and J is TRBJ2-7; TCRdb selects TRBD2, and the lack of DNA leaves this call unchecked. Germline CDR1 is LGHDT and CDR2 is YNNKEL (reference sequence). The CDR3 has 16 residues.

The chain couples TRBV20-1 to TRBJ2-7; the TCRdb call, TRBD1, lacks DNA for checking. From germline, CDR1 is DFQATT and CDR2 SNEGSKA (reference sequence). The CDR3 is 14 amino acids. CDR3 in amino acids: CSARGPLEGYEQYF.

The V call is TRBV29-1, the J call TRBJ2-3; checking the TCRdb D call of TRBD1 is not possible without DNA. The CDR3 has 14 residues. Germline V gene sequence: CDR1 SQVTM, CDR2 ANQGSEA. The CDR3 is CSFEDRTRTDTQYF.

The genes are TRBV10-3 and TRBJ2-7; TCRdb picks TRBD1, but there is no DNA to check that call. This CDR3 has 18 amino acids. Germline-derived CDR1 and CDR2 are ENHRY and SYGVKD. The chain's CDR3 is CAISEGREGIKYLYEQYF.

This sequence joins TRBV6-5 and TRBJ2-1; with no DNA, the TCRdb D assignment of TRBD1 cannot be verified. The CDR3 extends over 17 amino acids. The V gene's germline CDR1 is MNHEY and CDR2 SVGAGI. The CDR3 protein is CASSSLTDLTSYNEQFF.

The rearrangement uses TRBV18 and TRBJ2-3; TCRdb outputs TRBD2, but without DNA this stays unchecked. This CDR3 region has 16 residues. CDR1 and CDR2 (germline): KGHSH, LQKENI. This chain's CDR3 is CASSPASGGAGDTQYF. The whole variable domain, filled in from reference TRBV18 and TRBJ2-3, reads NAGVMQNPRHLVRRRGQEARLRCSPMKGHSHVYWYRQLPEEGLKFMVYLQKENIIDESGMPKERFSAEFPKEGPSILRIQQVVRGDSAAYFCASSPASGGAGDTQYFGPGTRLTVL.

This chain connects TRBV20-1 to TRBJ2-2. Germline loops: CDR1 DFQATT, CDR2 SNEGSKA (reference sequence). This CDR3 comprises 16 residues. This chain's CDR3 is CSARPIDVANTGELFF.

The J gene is TRBJ2-7, the V gene TRBV28. The CDR3 is made up of 12 amino acids. Germline-derived CDR1 and CDR2 are MDHEN and SYDVKM. The CDR3 here is CASSLWVYEQYF.

V and J are TRBV5-1 and TRBJ2-4; TCRdb lists TRBD1, though no DNA is available to test this call. Germline-derived CDR1 and CDR2 are SGHRS and YFSETQ. CDR3 length: 15 amino acids. The CDR3: CASSPKMDRGHIQYF.

The J gene is TRBJ2-2, the V gene TRBV7-6. This CDR3 has 12 amino acids. Germline-derived CDR1 and CDR2 are SGHVS and FNYEAQ. This CDR3 is CASSLEIGELFF.